The T cell receptor (beta chain) under discussion was sequenced for a study of T cells in localized non-small cell lung cancer. With respect to this clone: Its specificity is not known.

Notes on the study in general: Among the tissues sampled, uninvolved adjacent lung had the highest T cell clonality, above tumor. It remains possible that heterogeneity exists, since only one tumor region was sequenced.

Here immunoSEQ multiplex PCR was the method, and the copy in TCRdb shows in-frame clones only, minus some. The repertoire holds approximately 28,000 clones, 85% to 95% seen once, with 25% to 35% in the top ten. V lost 7 bases to trimming and J lost 4 bases, with 20 bases between them. Germline V CDR1 and CDR2: MGHRA, YSYEKL. The CDR3 runs 16 residues. This material consisted of peripheral blood, taken before any cancer treatment. This sequence joins TRBV4-1 and TRBJ2-4; either TRBD1 or TRBD2 may supply D (6 bases each). The TCR comes from a female donor over 55 with stage I lung adenocarcinoma. The chain's CDR3 is CASTGGPGTEKNIQYF. CDR3 coding DNA: TGCGCCAGCACCGGGGGCCCCGGGACGGAGAAAAACATTCAGTACTTC.